Each of the 20 T cell receptor beta chains below was sequenced from the same sample in a study of T cell repertoires in cytomegalovirus infection. MiXCR, run by TCRdb on the reads, gives a single entry per CDR3 protein. The sample contains 60,000 to 80,000 distinct CDR3 sequences, around 20% of which appear only once. What these receptors recognize is not known. The sequencing here drew on CD8+ T cells from cultured PBMCs, taken from culture after CMV antigen stimulation. The source is a human donor in good health (CMV status not recorded). Some clones in this sample may be carry-over from other donors' samples.

This clonotype was seen repeatedly, ten times or more. The CDR3 region has the DNA TGTGCCAGCAGTCCTTCCGGGACAGAGAACACCGGGGAGCTGTTTTTT. It codes for CASSPSGTENTGELFF. V gene TRBV6-2 or TRBV6-3 combines with J gene TRBJ2-2, with 7 bases that match TRBD1. The germline V gene encodes CDR1 MNHEY and CDR2 SVGEGT. J lost 1 base, V lost 5 bases, and 7 bases had no gene match. The CDR3 is 16 amino acids.

This chain joins TRBV13 and TRBJ2-7; D might be TRBD1 (6 bases). The V gene's germline CDR1 is PRHDT and CDR2 FYEKMQ (reference sequence). CDR3 length: 14 residues. Trimming took off 0 bases at V and 6 bases at J, with 12 bases between the two ends. This CDR3 reads CASSLGQGLGEQYF. For the CDR3, the DNA is TGTGCCAGCAGCTTAGGGCAGGGGCTCGGCGAGCAGTACTTC.

This clonotype was seen only a few times. The chain carries TRBV6-2 or TRBV6-3 and TRBJ2-7, with D hard to call. V was cut by 5 bases and J by 4 bases, with 12 bases left in between. The V gene's germline CDR1 is MNHEY and CDR2 SVGEGT. The CDR3 contains 13 residues. The CDR3: CASSTRAGYEQYF. The CDR3, as DNA: TGTGCCAGCAGTACAAGGGCAGGATACGAGCAGTACTTC.

This clonotype was observed a few times. This chain uses TRBV28 with TRBJ1-2, with D unresolved. CDR3 length equals 13 residues. Germline CDR1 reads MDHEN; CDR2 reads SYDVKM. Trimming took off 1 base at V and 0 bases at J, with 3 bases between the two ends. The DNA of the CDR3 is TGTGCCAGCAGTTTATTTGCTAACTATGGCTACACCTTC. Amino acids: CASSLFANYGYTF.

This clonotype was seen only a few times. V is TRBV20-1 and J is TRBJ2-1, with D perhaps TRBD2 (5 bases). Trimming took 3 bases from V and 8 from J, leaving 17 bases between them. The length of the CDR3 is 14 residues. Germline assignment: CDR1 DFQATT and CDR2 SNEGSKA (reference sequence). CDR3 in DNA: TGCAGTGCTAGCTCGGGAAGCGCTCAATATGAGCAGTTCTTC. Its translation: CSASSGSAQYEQFF.

This clonotype was seen at least ten times. The CDR3: CASSLRGPSSYNEQFF. CDR3 nucleotide sequence: TGTGCCAGCAGCCTGCGGGGCCCAAGCTCCTACAATGAGCAGTTCTTC. This chain connects TRBV11-2 to TRBJ2-1, with D possibly matching TRBD2 (6 bases). The CDR3 is 16 residues long. Deletions cut 5 bases from V and 0 bases from J, with 14 bases between. Germline V gene sequence: CDR1 SGHAT, CDR2 FQNNGV.

The gene calls are TRBV10-3 and TRBJ1-1, with 8 bases matching TRBD1. The CDR3 covers 17 residues. From germline, CDR1 is ENHRY and CDR2 SYGVKD. J lost 2 bases, V lost 2 bases, and 10 bases had no gene match. As DNA, the CDR3 is TGTGCCATCAGTGAGCCCCAGACAGGGGCCCTAAACACTGAAGCTTTCTTT. Translation gives CAISEPQTGALNTEAFF.

The chain carries TRBV6-2 or TRBV6-3 and TRBJ1-2; D is uncertain. Germline-derived CDR1 and CDR2 are MNHEY and SVGEGT. The CDR3 sequence is 15 residues long. The V end lost 8 bases, the J end lost 0 bases, and 16 bases lay between the germline ends. The CDR3 nucleotides are TGTGCCAGCCGGCCTCCATTCGCGACTAACTATGGCTACACCTTC. The encoded protein is CASRPPFATNYGYTF.

As to this clonotype: One end of the junction is discordant with germline, which a read error may explain. The chain has TRBV12-5 and TRBJ1-2; 7 bases match TRBD1. CDR1 LGHNT and CDR2 FRNRAP come from the germline V gene. The CDR3 runs to 12 residues. Here the CDR3 reads CASGSSDRPFFF. DNA for the CDR3: TGTGCTAGTGGTTCCTCGGACAGGCCTTTCTTCTTC.

The chain recombines TRBV20-1 with TRBJ2-1; D is uncertain. The germline V gene has CDR1 DFQATT and CDR2 SNEGSKA (reference sequence). Trimming took 3 bases from V and 0 from J, leaving 12 bases between them. The CDR3 runs 15 residues. CDR3 in amino acids: CSASPAFSSYNEQFF. Written as DNA, the CDR3 is TGCAGTGCTAGTCCGGCGTTTAGCTCCTACAATGAGCAGTTCTTC.

The chain combines TRBV28 with TRBJ1-1, with TRBD1 as a possible D gene (6 bases). The CDR3 consists of 15 residues. The V gene's germline CDR1 is MDHEN and CDR2 SYDVKM. Trimming left V 3 bases short and J 4 bases short, with 15 bases between. This chain's CDR3 is CASSLYGGAGTEAFF. The CDR3 DNA reads TGTGCCAGCAGTTTGTATGGGGGGGCTGGCACTGAAGCTTTCTTT.

This clonotype occurred a few times. This chain joins TRBV7-3 and TRBJ1-5; D uncertain. This CDR3 spans 17 amino acids. V lost 5 bases to trimming and J lost 1 base, with 18 bases between them. Germline values: CDR1 SGHTA, CDR2 FQGTGA. Written as DNA, the CDR3 is TGTGCCAGCAGCCCACTAACGGGCGGTGGGAGCAATCAGCCCCAGCATTTT. Protein: CASSPLTGGGSNQPQHF. The full variable domain, rest sourced from reference TRBV7-3 and TRBJ1-5, is GAGVSQTPSNKVTEKGKYVELRCDPISGHTALYWYRQSLGQGPEFLIYFQGTGAADDSGLPNDRFFAVRPEGSVSTLKIQRTERGDSAVYLCASSPLTGGGSNQPQHFGDGTRLSIL.

This clonotype was counted at least ten times. The chain uses TRBV11-2 and TRBJ2-1; possibly TRBD1 or TRBD2 for D (5 bases each). The CDR3 is 16 residues long. Germline V gene lookup returns CDR1 SGHAT and CDR2 FQNNGV. The V end lost 0 bases, the J end lost 2 bases, and 11 bases lay between the germline ends. DNA for the CDR3: TGTGCCAGCAGCTTAGAGGGGGAATCTCCCTACAATGAGCAGTTCTTC. Amino acids: CASSLEGESPYNEQFF. The variable domain in full, with the rest retrieved from reference TRBV11-2 and TRBJ2-1, is EAGVAQSPRYKIIEKRQSVAFWCNPISGHATLYWYQQILGQGPKLLIQFQNNGVVDDSQLPKDRFSAERLKGVDSTLKIQPAKLEDSAVYLCASSLEGESPYNEQFFGPGTRLTVL.

The chain employs TRBV15 and TRBJ2-2; 8 bases are shared with TRBD1. The CDR3 loop spans 18 amino acids. V dropped 0 bases and J dropped 4; count of bases not matched to a gene: 10. Germline CDR1 and CDR2: LNHNV and YYDKDF (reference sequence). CDR3 sequence (DNA): TGTGCCACCAGCAGAGAGACCCTGAGACAGGGGAGCACCGGGGAGCTGTTTTTT. Protein: CATSRETLRQGSTGELFF.

V is TRBV7-2 and J is TRBJ2-7, with 9 nucleotides matching TRBD1. Germline-derived CDR1 and CDR2 are SGHTA and FQGNSA. The CDR3 totals 14 residues. V dropped 5 bases and J dropped 4; count of bases not matched to a gene: 6. The CDR3 region has the DNA TGTGCCAGCAGCCGCGGGACAGGGTCTTACGAGCAGTACTTC. This encodes CASSRGTGSYEQYF.

The chain uses TRBV7-9 and TRBJ2-5; tentatively, D is TRBD1 or TRBD2 (5 bases each). Trimming left V 5 bases short and J 1 base short, with 14 bases between. Germline V CDR1 and CDR2: SEHNR, FQNEAQ (reference sequence). This CDR3 region has 15 residues. This CDR3 reads CASSPGPIIQETQYF. Written as DNA, the CDR3 is TGTGCCAGCAGCCCGGGACCGATAATCCAAGAGACCCAGTACTTC.

J is TRBJ2-7 and V is TRBV7-2; D possibly corresponds to TRBD1 (5 bases). Trimming shortened V by 3 bases and J by 3 bases, and 9 bases separated the two germline ends. Germline CDR1 is SGHTA and CDR2 is FQGNSA. There are 13 residues in the CDR3. This chain's CDR3 is CASSFDRDYEQYF. In DNA form, the CDR3 reads TGTGCCAGCAGCTTCGACAGAGACTACGAGCAGTACTTC. The variable domain in full, with the rest retrieved from reference TRBV7-2 and TRBJ2-7, is GAGVSQSPSNKVTEKGKDVELRCDPISGHTALYWYRQSLGQGLEFLIYFQGNSAPDKSGLPSDRFSAERTGGSVSTLTIQRTQQEDSAVYLCASSFDRDYEQYFGPGTRLTVT.

This clonotype was counted only a few times. V gene TRBV12-3 or TRBV12-4 combines with J gene TRBJ1-5; TRBD1 is a possible D gene (6 bases). This CDR3 contains 13 residues. V lost 6 bases and J 4 bases, leaving 10 bases between the germline ends. The CDR3 reads CASSPTGNQPQHF. The CDR3 DNA is TGTGCCAGCAGCCCTACAGGGAATCAGCCCCAGCATTTT.

In its sample, this clonotype was seen a few times. This chain uses TRBV27 with TRBJ2-2; no definite D call. Between the trimmed V and J ends, which lost 7 bases and 7 bases, there was a span of 10 bases. Germline lookup yields CDR1 MNHEY and CDR2 SMNVEV (reference sequence). This CDR3 contains 12 residues. CDR3 bases: TGTGCCAGCATCTCAGAAGACGGGGAGCTGTTTTTT. Translation: CASISEDGELFF.

The V and J genes are TRBV5-1 and TRBJ1-1; D remains unclear. V was shortened by 7 bases and J by 7 bases, with 14 bases between the two germline ends. Germline V gene data show CDR1 as SGHRS and CDR2 as YFSETQ. The CDR3 runs 12 residues. The CDR3 loop reads CASAGEGHEAFF. The DNA of the CDR3 is TGCGCCAGCGCCGGGGAGGGTCATGAAGCTTTCTTT. The full variable domain, completed using reference TRBV5-1 and TRBJ1-1, is KAGVTQTPRYLIKTRGQQVTLSCSPISGHRSVSWYQQTPGQGLQFLFEYFSETQRNKGNFPGRFSGRQFSNSRSEMNVSTLELGDSALYLCASAGEGHEAFFGQGTRLTVV.